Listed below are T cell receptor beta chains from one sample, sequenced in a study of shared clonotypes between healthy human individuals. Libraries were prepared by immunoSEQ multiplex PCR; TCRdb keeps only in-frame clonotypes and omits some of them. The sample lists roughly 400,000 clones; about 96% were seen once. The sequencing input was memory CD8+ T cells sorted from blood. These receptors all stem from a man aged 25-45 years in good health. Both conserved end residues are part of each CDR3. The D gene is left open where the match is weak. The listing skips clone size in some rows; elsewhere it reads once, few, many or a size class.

TGTGCCTGGAGTGTAAAAGGGGGCAATCAGCCCCAGCATTTT	CAWSVKGGNQPQHF	TRBJ1-5	NA	TRBV30	NA
TGTGCCAGCAGTCGGGACAGGGACTATGGCTACACCTTC	CASSRDRDYGYTF	TRBJ1-2	NA	TRBV6-6	TRBD1
TGTGCCAGCAGTCAACCCCGATCTTCCTACGAGCAGTACTTC	CASSQPRSSYEQYF	TRBJ2-7	NA	TRBV28	NA
TGTGCCAGTAGTCCTGTACTAGGTCCCAATGAGCAGTTCTTC	CASSPVLGPNEQFF	TRBJ2-1	once	TRBV19	NA
TGTGCCAGCAGCTTTAAGCCTAGCACAGATACGCAGTATTTT	CASSFKPSTDTQYF	TRBJ2-3	NA	TRBV5-6	NA
TGTGCCAGCAGCTCGGGAAGGCAAGAGACCCAGTACTTC	CASSSGRQETQYF	TRBJ2-5	NA	TRBV5-4	NA
TGTGCCAGCAGCTATCGTTCTCAGGGGGGGCGTGAAGCTTTCTTT	CASSYRSQGGREAFF	TRBJ1-1	NA	TRBV13	TRBD1
TGTGCCAGCAGCCGGGGTCTGGGGAAATCATCCATGAACACTGAAGCTTTCTTT	CASSRGLGKSSMNTEAFF	TRBJ1-1	NA	TRBV5-4	NA
TGTGCCAGTAGTATAGATATCGGACGGCGGAATGGCTACACCTTC	CASSIDIGRRNGYTF	TRBJ1-2	NA	TRBV19	NA
TGTGCCAGCAGTACCCCCGGGACAGCGCCCTACGAGCAGTACTTC	CASSTPGTAPYEQYF	TRBJ2-7	NA	TRBV28	TRBD1
TGCGCCAGCAGTGGGCACCCGGGACTAAATACGCAGTATTTT	CASSGHPGLNTQYF	TRBJ2-3	NA	TRBV10-2	TRBD2
TGTGCCAGCTCACTAACTATCGACGAGCAGTACTTC	CASSLTIDEQYF	TRBJ2-7	NA	TRBV18	NA
TGCAGCGTCCCCGGGACAAACTATGGCTACACCTTC	CSVPGTNYGYTF	TRBJ1-2	NA	TRBV29-1	NA
TGTGCCAGCAGTTACGACAGGGCCTACGAGCAGTACTTC	CASSYDRAYEQYF	TRBJ2-7	NA	TRBV6-5	TRBD1
TGTGCCAGCAGCTTATTCGGCTATGGCTACACCTTC	CASSLFGYGYTF	TRBJ1-2	NA	TRBV7-2	NA
TGTGCTAGTGGAAGAGGACAGGGGAGCTATGGCTACACCTTC	CASGRGQGSYGYTF	TRBJ1-2	NA	TRBV12-5	TRBD1
TGTGCCAGCAGCTTTCCAGGACTGAAGATCTCTGGGGCCAACGTCCTGACTTTC	CASSFPGLKISGANVLTF	TRBJ2-6	NA	TRBV5-4	NA
TGCAGTGTGACTGAGCAGTTCTTC	CSVTEQFF	TRBJ2-1	once	TRBV20-1	NA
TGTGCCAGCAGCTCGGGGGCCACAGTGAACACTGAAGCTTTCTTT	CASSSGATVNTEAFF	TRBJ1-1	NA	TRBV5-4	NA
TGTGCCAGCAGTTTACTAGCGGACAATGAGCAGTTCTTC	CASSLLADNEQFF	TRBJ2-1	once	TRBV27	TRBD2
TGTGCCACCTACCGGGTCGGGGGTAACTATGGCTACACCTTC	CATYRVGGNYGYTF	TRBJ1-2	NA	TRBV27	NA
TGTGCCAGCAGCCCCGCTGTAAAACTGTTTTTT	CASSPAVKLFF	TRBJ1-4	NA	TRBV28	NA
TGTGCCAGCAGCGGAGGGACAGTCTATGGCTACACCTTC	CASSGGTVYGYTF	TRBJ1-2	NA	TRBV5-6	TRBD1
TGTGCCATCAGTGAGGGGGACTTCGTTCAAGAGACCCAGTACTTC	CAISEGDFVQETQYF	TRBJ2-5	NA	TRBV10-3	NA
TGTGCCAGCAGCTTAGGGGTTGAGAAACTGTTTTTT	CASSLGVEKLFF	TRBJ1-4	NA	TRBV7-9	NA
TGTGCCAGCAGCCCCCGACTAGCCGCAGATACGCAGTATTTT	CASSPRLAADTQYF	TRBJ2-3	NA	TRBV14	TRBD2
TGTGCCAGTTCGAGACAGGGTCGAGGGACCGGGGAGCTGTTTTTT	CASSRQGRGTGELFF	TRBJ2-2	NA	TRBV28	TRBD1
TGTGCCAGCAGCTCCCCCCCGGGACAGAGCACAGATACGCAGTATTTT	CASSSPPGQSTDTQYF	TRBJ2-3	NA	TRBV7-3	TRBD1
TGTGCCAGCAGCCAAGACCTCCTAGCGGGAGGTAGGACCGGGGAGCTGTTTTTT	CASSQDLLAGGRTGELFF	TRBJ2-2	NA	TRBV4-2	TRBD2
TGTGCCAGCAGCTTAGCGGGAGGGCCCACCGGGGAGCTGTTTTTT	CASSLAGGPTGELFF	TRBJ2-2	few	TRBV7-2	TRBD2
TGTGCCATGGCCCCTAGCGGGGCTGTCTATGAGCAGTTCTTC	CAMAPSGAVYEQFF	TRBJ2-1	NA	TRBV10-3	TRBD2
TGTGCCAGCAGCCCAAAGGGGGAAAGGACTGAAGCTTTCTTT	CASSPKGERTEAFF	TRBJ1-1	NA	TRBV9	NA
TGCGCCAGCAGCTCGTTTTTGAGGGAGGGGGAGCAGTTCTTC	CASSSFLREGEQFF	TRBJ2-1	NA	TRBV5-1	TRBD2
TGTGCCATCAGCGACGATCCGGGACAGGGGGTTGGCTACACCTTC	CAISDDPGQGVGYTF	TRBJ1-2	once	TRBV10-3	TRBD1
TGTGCCAGCAGCTTGGGGTATTGGTTAGCGGGCACAGATACGCAGTATTTT	CASSLGYWLAGTDTQYF	TRBJ2-3	NA	TRBV5-6	NA
TGCGCCAGCAGCCGGACTAGCGGGAGGGAGACCCAGTACTTC	CASSRTSGRETQYF	TRBJ2-5	once	TRBV5-1	TRBD2
TGTGCCAGCAGCTTCCGCTGGTCTAGCGGGTGGACAGATACGCAGTATTTT	CASSFRWSSGWTDTQYF	TRBJ2-3	NA	TRBV11-2	TRBD2
TGTGCCAGCAGCTTATCCGGGGAGCTGTTTTTT	CASSLSGELFF	TRBJ2-2	NA	TRBV11-3	NA
TGTGCCAGCAGCCTAGAGGTCATCGATGAGCAGTTCTTC	CASSLEVIDEQFF	TRBJ2-1	NA	TRBV11-2	NA
TGTGCCAGCAGTTACCTTGCGGGAGGATCTAACAATGAGCAGTTCTTC	CASSYLAGGSNNEQFF	TRBJ2-1	once	TRBV6-5	TRBD2
TGTGCCAGCAGCTTAGTTAGCGGGAGGGCCGTCAATGAGCAGTTCTTC	CASSLVSGRAVNEQFF	TRBJ2-1	NA	TRBV7-2	TRBD2
TGTGCCAGCAGCCCCGGACTAGCGGGACCGACCGGGGAGCTGTTTTTT	CASSPGLAGPTGELFF	TRBJ2-2	NA	TRBV5-4	TRBD2
TGTGCCAGCAGTTTGGTCGTGGGCTCCGAGCAGTACTTC	CASSLVVGSEQYF	TRBJ2-7	NA	TRBV27	NA
TGTGCCAGCAGCTTAGGCCGGGGGGACGAGCAGTACTTC	CASSLGRGDEQYF	TRBJ2-7	NA	TRBV7-9	TRBD2
TGTGCCAGCAGTCTAAACAACTATGGCTACACCTTC	CASSLNNYGYTF	TRBJ1-2	NA	TRBV14	NA
TGTGCCAGCAGCCTCCTGGATACGCAGTATTTT	CASSLLDTQYF	TRBJ2-3	NA	TRBV7-6	NA
TGTGCCAGCAGCGGGCGGACTAGCGGGAGTGAAGGGGAGCTGTTTTTT	CASSGRTSGSEGELFF	TRBJ2-2	NA	TRBV11-2	TRBD2
TGTGCCAGCAGAATACTCCGGGACAGGGGATCTTTGTATGGCTACACCTTC	CASRILRDRGSLYGYTF	TRBJ1-2	NA	TRBV28	TRBD1
TGCGCCAGCAGCTTGGCCCATAGCGGGAAAAACATTCAGTACTTC	CASSLAHSGKNIQYF	TRBJ2-4	NA	TRBV5-1	TRBD2
TGTGCCAGCAGCTTAGTAGGCAGGTCAAATGAGCAGTTCTTC	CASSLVGRSNEQFF	TRBJ2-1	NA	TRBV7-8	NA
TGTGCCAGTAGTATAGGTTCCTACAATGAGCAGTTCTTC	CASSIGSYNEQFF	TRBJ2-1	NA	TRBV19	NA
TGTGCCAGCACGATGGTGGGAGACACCGGGGAGCTGTTTTTT	CASTMVGDTGELFF	TRBJ2-2	NA	TRBV28	NA
TGTGCCAGCAGCTTAGGAGCGGGATCCCAAGAGACCCAGTACTTC	CASSLGAGSQETQYF	TRBJ2-5	NA	TRBV11-2	TRBD2
TGTGCCAGCAGCCTAATGGAGACCCAGTACTTC	CASSLMETQYF	TRBJ2-5	NA	TRBV2	NA
TGTGCCAGCAGCTCGCACACTAGTAGCGACTACGAGCAGTACTTC	CASSSHTSSDYEQYF	TRBJ2-7	NA	TRBV5-4	NA